This TCR beta chain was retrieved from a study of blood T cell repertoires in COVID-19. Background on the study: Nucleic acid was either cDNA or gDNA, and it came from T cells, B-cell-depleted T cells, or PBMCs.

Method: immunoSEQ multiplex PCR; TCRdb's copy keeps in-frame clones and lacks some. The sample yields about 200,000 clones, around 90% seen once. Trimming removed 3 bases at V and 5 bases at J, with 25 bases between. Per the germline V gene, CDR1 is LNHDA and CDR2 is SQIVND (reference sequence). The CDR3 covers 18 residues. The sample taken for sequencing was peripheral blood. The sequence came from a man aged 60-69 years with acute or convalescent COVID-19. The chain couples TRBV19 to TRBJ2-5; D perhaps matches TRBD1 (6 bases). CDR3 residues: CASSIRGPAQGFRETQYF. DNA of the CDR3: TGTGCCAGTAGTATTAGGGGCCCCGCCCAGGGGTTCCGGGAGACCCAGTACTTC.